The 9 T cell receptor beta chains in this list originate from one sample, sequenced in a study of blood T cell repertoires in COVID-19. The method was immunoSEQ multiplex PCR; TCRdb's version includes in-frame clones alone and lacks a portion of them. This repertoire shows roughly 140,000 clones, around 87% found once; its top ten account for 3.5% to 5.5%. Sequences were obtained from peripheral blood. These receptors originate from a woman aged 40 to 50 with acute or convalescent COVID-19.

The chain combines TRBV5-6 with TRBJ1-2; D might be TRBD1 (6 bases). The V gene's germline CDR1 is SGHDT and CDR2 YYEEEE. There are 15 residues in the CDR3. Trimming took 4 bases from V and 6 from J, leaving 19 bases between them. The DNA for the CDR3 is TGTGCCAGCAGCCCGGGACAAGGTATCGTCAATGGCTACACCTTC. The encoded protein is CASSPGQGIVNGYTF.

The chain has TRBV3-1 (or the pseudogene TRBV3-2) and TRBJ2-1, with 7 bases matching TRBD1. CDR1 is LGHDT, CDR2 YNNKEL, per germline (reference sequence). The junction had 6 bases not matched to a gene; V was cut back by 4 bases and J by 3 bases. The CDR3 spans 15 residues. The DNA of the CDR3 is TGTGCCAGCAGCCCAGACAGGGCGAACTACAATGAGCAGTTCTTC. Protein product: CASSPDRANYNEQFF.

The chain is built from TRBV6-5 and TRBJ1-2; TRBD1 matches at 8 bases. V lost 2 bases and J lost 0; bases outside the gene matches: 5. This CDR3 has 16 amino acids. CDR1 and CDR2 from the germline V gene are MNHEY and SVGAGI. The CDR3 sequence is CASSYGNRGTNYGYTF. CDR3 DNA: TGTGCCAGCAGTTACGGGAACAGGGGGACTAACTATGGCTACACCTTC.

V gene TRBV4-3 combines with J gene TRBJ2-7; TRBD2 agrees at 13 bases. Germline CDR1 is LGHNA and CDR2 is YSLEER. The CDR3 runs to 19 residues. With 0 bases clipped from V and 0 bases from J, the junction kept 8 bases outside the gene matches. The CDR3 bases are TGCGCCAGCAGCCAAGAGTTGTCCACTAGCGGGAGGGGCTCCTACGAGCAGTACTTC. Protein sequence: CASSQELSTSGRGSYEQYF.

J is TRBJ1-4 and V is TRBV19; 7 nucleotides line up with TRBD1. Trimming cost V 6 bases and J 4 bases; bases outside gene matches: 5. The CDR3 extends over 14 amino acids. CDR1 LNHDA and CDR2 SQIVND come from the germline V gene (reference sequence). This CDR3 reads CASSRGQNNEKLFF. The CDR3, as DNA: TGTGCCAGTAGCAGGGGACAGAATAATGAAAAACTGTTTTTT.

The genes are TRBV21-1 and TRBJ2-6; the table's D call, TRBD1, was not checked against the DNA. TRBV21-1 is described as a pseudogene. CDR3 length equals 17 residues. The CDR3 region is CASSHGTGSSGANVLTF. CDR3 in DNA: TGTGCCAGCAGCCACGGGACAGGGAGTTCTGGGGCCAACGTCCTGACTTTC.

This rearrangement joins TRBV7-9 to TRBJ2-7; TRBD1 matches 7 bases. Trimming cost V 3 bases and J 2 bases; bases outside gene matches: 7. The V gene's germline CDR1 is SEHNR and CDR2 FQNEAQ (reference sequence). This CDR3 comprises 15 residues. For the CDR3, the DNA is TGTGCCAGCAGCTTCGCTCCGGGACAGACCTACGAGCAGTACTTC. Translated, it gives CASSFAPGQTYEQYF.

The V and J genes are TRBV19 and TRBJ1-2; tentative D call: TRBD1 (5 bases). In germline, CDR1 is LNHDA, CDR2 SQIVND (reference sequence). The CDR3 contains 14 residues. V lost 7 bases and J 8 bases, leaving 20 bases between the germline ends. The CDR3 DNA reads TGTGCCAGTACCTCCACCGGGGGTTACGTAGGCTACACCTTC. Its translation: CASTSTGGYVGYTF.

The chain combines TRBV6-1 with TRBJ2-3; perhaps TRBD1 as D (6 bases). The V and J ends lost 2 bases and 6 bases respectively, with 18 bases between them. This CDR3 has 16 residues. Germline CDR1 reads MNHNS; CDR2 reads SASEGT. DNA for the CDR3: TGTGCCAGCAGTGAATTTCAGGCACAGGGAGTTGATACGCAGTATTTT. It translates to CASSEFQAQGVDTQYF.